The 17 T cell receptor beta chains below come from one sample, sequenced in a study of early T cells in non-severe SARS-CoV-2 infection. TCRdb used MiXCR to reprocess the 5' RACE reads, holding one entry per CDR3 protein. The sample lists about 80,000 distinct CDR3 sequences; about 12% were seen once. The specimen sequenced was whole blood. Receptors were obtained from an adult who was a healthcare worker with PCR-confirmed SARS-CoV-2 infection or an uninfected control (not recorded which).

The chain joins TRBV20-1 to TRBJ1-1; no definite D call. Germline assignment: CDR1 DFQATT and CDR2 SNEGSKA (reference sequence). V was shortened by 2 bases and J by 0 bases, with 16 bases between the two germline ends. The CDR3 contains 16 residues. The CDR3 loop reads CSARNPRGIMNTEAFF. The CDR3 DNA sequence: TGCAGTGCTAGAAACCCTCGGGGAATCATGAACACTGAAGCTTTCTTT.

The sample holds many counts of this clonotype. This chain joins TRBV5-1 and TRBJ2-3; D is unclear. Germline values: CDR1 SGHRS, CDR2 YFSETQ. CDR3 length: 15 residues. Trimming removed 2 bases from V and 0 bases from J, with 10 bases in between. The CDR3 is CASSFLTPSTDTQYF. The CDR3 DNA sequence: TGCGCCAGCAGCTTCCTGACACCTAGCACAGATACGCAGTATTTT.

This clonotype came up many times. The chain couples TRBV18 to TRBJ1-3; D is perhaps TRBD1 (5 bases). CDR3 length: 16 residues. Germline loops: CDR1 KGHSH, CDR2 LQKENI. V was shortened by 0 bases and J by 0 bases, with 9 bases between the two germline ends. The CDR3 here is CASSPPVRGSGNTIYF. DNA of the CDR3: TGTGCCAGCTCACCACCGGTGAGGGGCTCTGGAAACACCATATATTTT.

Of note for this clonotype: Its ends do not fully match the called genes, so a read error is possible. This rearrangement joins TRBV10-3 to TRBJ2-7; D remains ambiguous. Per germline, CDR1 ENHRY and CDR2 SYGVKD. This CDR3 spans 14 amino acids. The CDR3 sequence: CAIGRQERTYGQYF. The CDR3 bases are TGTGCCATCGGGCGGCAAGAGAGAACCTACGGGCAGTACTTC.

Comment on this clonotype: A read error may explain this, as a much larger clone is one base away. This CDR3 is missing its conserved last phenylalanine or tryptophan, likely due to a read error. This rearrangement joins TRBV20-1 to TRBJ2-7; 11 nucleotides match TRBD2. The CDR3 is 12 residues long. CDR1 DFQATT and CDR2 SNEGSKA come from the germline V gene (reference sequence). V was clipped by 6 bases and J by 5 bases; unmatched bases: 3. CDR3 DNA sequence: TGCAGTGCGGGGGGACTAGCGGACGAGCAGTACATC. It specifies CSAGGLADEQYI.

This clonotype was counted at least ten times. This rearrangement joins TRBV7-9 to TRBJ1-4; 7 bases fit TRBD1. J lost 8 bases, V lost 5 bases, and 8 bases had no gene match. The CDR3 loop spans 14 amino acids. Germline V CDR1 and CDR2: SEHNR, FQNEAQ (reference sequence). CDR3 coding DNA: TGTGCCAGCAGCATCGACAGGGAGAGAGAAAAACTGTTTTTT. Its translation is CASSIDREREKLFF.

This clonotype was recorded many times. V gene TRBV18 combines with J gene TRBJ1-1, with a possible D match to TRBD1 (6 bases). Germline-derived CDR1 and CDR2 are KGHSH and LQKENI. The CDR3 runs 14 residues. The V and J ends lost 4 bases and 5 bases respectively, with 14 bases between them. CDR3 protein: CASSQGQIGTEAFF. The CDR3 DNA sequence: TGTGCCAGCTCACAAGGACAGATCGGTACTGAAGCTTTCTTT.

This clonotype was recorded at least ten times. The V and J genes are TRBV7-9 and TRBJ1-1; D is perhaps TRBD1 (5 bases). Germline CDR1 reads SEHNR; CDR2 reads FQNEAQ (reference sequence). Trimming shortened V by 1 base and J by 7 bases, and 16 bases separated the two germline ends. This CDR3 spans 15 amino acids. The CDR3 spells CASSLGGGGASEAFF. The CDR3 nucleotides read TGTGCCAGCAGCTTAGGGGGAGGAGGGGCGAGTGAAGCTTTCTTT.

The sample holds a few counts of this clonotype. The chain employs TRBV28 and TRBJ2-7; no clear D gene. CDR3 length equals 16 residues. The ends were cut back, 0 bases at V and 1 base at J, with 13 bases in the middle. Germline loops: CDR1 MDHEN, CDR2 SYDVKM. The DNA of the CDR3 is TGTGCCAGCAGTTTATGGGAGAGTTGGGTTTCCTACGAGCAGTACTTC. Translated: CASSLWESWVSYEQYF. Looking up the rest from reference TRBV28 and TRBJ2-7 gives the full variable domain: DVKVTQSSRYLVKRTGEKVFLECVQDMDHENMFWYRQDPGLGLRLIYFSYDVKMKEKGDIPEGYSVSREKKERFSLILESASTNQTSMYLCASSLWESWVSYEQYFGPGTRLTVT.

This chain links TRBV28 with TRBJ1-1; the D is unclear. The CDR3 loop spans 13 amino acids. Germline CDR1 MDHEN, CDR2 SYDVKM. The V gene lost 5 bases and the J gene lost 1 base, with 8 bases spanning the gap. The DNA of the CDR3 is TGTGCCAGCAGTCCCCCCAAGAACACTGAAGCTTTCTTT. Its protein is CASSPPKNTEAFF.

This chain links TRBV5-6 with TRBJ2-4; D may match TRBD1 or TRBD2 (5 bases each). Trimming removed 2 bases from V and 6 bases from J, with 12 bases in between. This CDR3 spans 14 amino acids. From germline, CDR1 is SGHDT and CDR2 YYEEEE. The CDR3 protein is CASSFRDDSNIQYF. In nucleotides, the CDR3 is TGTGCCAGCAGCTTCCGGGACGACTCAAACATTCAGTACTTC. Supplemented by reference TRBV5-6 and TRBJ2-4, the full variable domain reads DAGVTQSPTHLIKTRGQQVTLRCSPKSGHDTVSWYQQALGQGPQFIFQYYEEEERQRGNFPDRFSGHQFPNYSSELNVNALLLGDSALYLCASSFRDDSNIQYFGAGTRLSVL.

Many counts were recorded for this clonotype. The J gene is TRBJ2-5, the V gene TRBV12-3 or TRBV12-4; 8 bases map to TRBD2. The CDR3 loop spans 15 amino acids. V lost 4 bases to trimming and J lost 2 bases; unmatched junction nucleotides: 6. The DNA of the CDR3 is TGTGCCAGCAGTTACAGCGGGGGCCTTCAAGAGACCCAGTACTTC. Translated, it gives CASSYSGGLQETQYF.

This clonotype was picked up many times. The chain couples TRBV7-9 to TRBJ2-2, with D possibly being TRBD2 (6 bases). Trimming cost V 3 bases and J 2 bases, with 16 bases left between them. CDR1 is SEHNR and CDR2 is FQNEAQ in the germline V gene (reference sequence). This CDR3 spans 17 amino acids. CDR3 in amino acids: CASSFDVAEFNTGELFF. The CDR3 region has the DNA TGTGCCAGCAGCTTTGACGTAGCGGAGTTTAACACCGGGGAGCTGTTTTTT.

The rearrangement joins TRBV2 to TRBJ2-5; 11 positions agree with TRBD2. Trimming cost V 7 bases and J 2 bases; bases outside gene matches: 12. Per the germline V gene, CDR1 is SNHLY and CDR2 is FYNNEI. CDR3 length: 17 amino acids. CDR3 sequence (DNA): TGTGCCAGCAATGGAGGTTACGGGACTAGCGGACAAGAGACCCAGTACTTC. Its protein is CASNGGYGTSGQETQYF.

This clonotype was picked up many times. The chain uses TRBV11-2 and TRBJ1-3; D uncertain. Trimming stripped 5 bases from V and 3 bases from J, with 11 bases between. Germline values: CDR1 SGHAT, CDR2 FQNNGV. This CDR3 is 14 amino acids long. The CDR3 sequence: CASSPTILGNTIYF. CDR3 sequence (DNA): TGTGCCAGCAGCCCGACGATTCTTGGAAACACCATATATTTT.

This clonotype was observed many times. V gene TRBV28 combines with J gene TRBJ2-1; D uncertain. The CDR3 is 11 amino acids. The germline CDR1 and CDR2 sequences are MDHEN and SYDVKM. Trimming left V 1 base short and J 6 bases short, with 1 base between. The CDR3: CASSLFNEQFF. CDR3 nucleotide sequence: TGTGCCAGCAGTTTATTCAATGAGCAGTTCTTC. The variable domain in full, completed from reference TRBV28 and TRBJ2-1, reads DVKVTQSSRYLVKRTGEKVFLECVQDMDHENMFWYRQDPGLGLRLIYFSYDVKMKEKGDIPEGYSVSREKKERFSLILESASTNQTSMYLCASSLFNEQFFGPGTRLTVL.

In its sample, this clonotype was seen many times. The gene calls are TRBV12-3 or TRBV12-4 and TRBJ2-7; D is unresolved. There are 14 residues in the CDR3. V was clipped by 3 bases and J by 0 bases, with 9 bases between them. CDR3 sequence (DNA): TGTGCCAGCAGTTTGTTCGGCCGCTCCTACGAGCAGTACTTC. Its translation: CASSLFGRSYEQYF.